The rows below give T cell receptor beta chains drawn from one sample of a study of T cell changes during pregnancy in multiple sclerosis. This table comes from immunoSEQ multiplex PCR, and its TCRdb copy is limited to in-frame clones, with some not included. The data contain under 40,000 clones, 75% to 95% of them singletons. The material was CD4+ T cells from peripheral blood mononuclear cells, obtained in the third trimester of pregnancy. These receptors all come from a female donor in good health, enrolled as a control in a pregnancy study. CDR3s include the opening cysteine and the closing phenylalanine or tryptophan. D genes are given only for firm matches. Some rows mark clone size as missing; the rest say once, few, many or name a class of expanded clone.

V gene: TRBV19; clone size: once; J gene: TRBJ2-3; D gene: NA; CDR3 protein: CASMDNGGGADTQYF; CDR3 DNA: TGTGCCAGTATGGACAACGGAGGGGGGGCAGATACGCAGTATTTT
V gene: TRBV5-6; clone size: NA; J gene: TRBJ2-5; D gene: NA; CDR3 protein: CASSGGGQVREGETQYF; CDR3 DNA: TGTGCCAGCAGCGGGGGGGGACAGGTTCGGGAAGGAGAGACCCAGTACTTC
V gene: TRBV10-3; clone size: NA; J gene: TRBJ2-7; D gene: TRBD1; CDR3 protein: CAISGPGTGGNEQYF; CDR3 DNA: TGTGCCATCAGTGGACCCGGGACAGGCGGTAACGAGCAGTACTTC
V gene: TRBV5-1; clone size: once; J gene: TRBJ2-7; D gene: TRBD1; CDR3 protein: CASSPWTGRSEEQYF; CDR3 DNA: TGCGCCAGCAGCCCGTGGACAGGGAGAAGTGAGGAGCAGTACTTC
V gene: TRBV15; clone size: NA; J gene: TRBJ2-3; D gene: NA; CDR3 protein: CATSRESYTDTQYF; CDR3 DNA: TGTGCCACCAGCAGAGAGAGTTACACAGATACGCAGTATTTT
V gene: TRBV27; clone size: NA; J gene: TRBJ2-1; D gene: TRBD2; CDR3 protein: CASSSGLVRQFF; CDR3 DNA: TGTGCCAGCAGTTCCGGACTAGTGAGGCAGTTCTTC
V gene: TRBV5-4; clone size: NA; J gene: TRBJ2-1; D gene: NA; CDR3 protein: CASSTPAGRNEQFF; CDR3 DNA: TGTGCCAGCAGCACGCCGGCAGGGCGCAATGAGCAGTTCTTC
V gene: TRBV19; clone size: NA; J gene: TRBJ1-1; D gene: TRBD1; CDR3 protein: CASSHETGLTEAFF; CDR3 DNA: TGTGCCAGTAGTCACGAGACAGGGCTCACTGAAGCTTTCTTT
V gene: TRBV5-4; clone size: NA; J gene: TRBJ1-2; D gene: NA; CDR3 protein: CASTREGLDGYTF; CDR3 DNA: TGTGCCAGCACCCGGGAGGGGCTAGATGGCTACACCTTC
V gene: TRBV15; clone size: few; J gene: TRBJ2-5; D gene: NA; CDR3 protein: CATSRDPSGQETQYF; CDR3 DNA: TGTGCCACCAGCAGAGATCCCAGCGGCCAAGAGACCCAGTACTTC
V gene: TRBV4-1; clone size: NA; J gene: TRBJ1-1; D gene: NA; CDR3 protein: CASSPLGGEAFF; CDR3 DNA: TGCGCCAGCAGTCCCCTCGGGGGTGAAGCTTTCTTT
V gene: TRBV5-4; clone size: NA; J gene: TRBJ2-7; D gene: NA; CDR3 protein: CASSRQDSPYEQYF; CDR3 DNA: TGTGCCAGCAGCCGACAGGACAGCCCCTACGAGCAGTACTTC
V gene: TRBV27; clone size: NA; J gene: TRBJ2-2; D gene: NA; CDR3 protein: CASSLLGSGNTGELFF; CDR3 DNA: TGTGCCAGCAGTTTATTGGGTAGCGGAAACACCGGGGAGCTGTTTTTT
V gene: TRBV2; clone size: once; J gene: TRBJ2-7; D gene: TRBD2; CDR3 protein: CAIRWRGGDFGQYF; CDR3 DNA: TGTGCCATCCGGTGGCGGGGGGGAGATTTCGGGCAGTACTTC
V gene: TRBV5-1; clone size: NA; J gene: TRBJ2-3; D gene: TRBD2; CDR3 protein: CASSLEGLVSDTQYF; CDR3 DNA: TGCGCCAGCAGCTTGGAGGGACTAGTATCAGATACGCAGTATTTT
V gene: TRBV19; clone size: NA; J gene: TRBJ1-5; D gene: TRBD1; CDR3 protein: CASSGTGNQPQHF; CDR3 DNA: TGTGCCAGTAGTGGGACAGGCAATCAGCCCCAGCATTTT
V gene: TRBV5-1; clone size: NA; J gene: TRBJ2-5; D gene: NA; CDR3 protein: CASSSPETLQETQYF; CDR3 DNA: TGCGCCAGCAGCTCACCCGAGACATTGCAAGAGACCCAGTACTTC
V gene: TRBV27; clone size: NA; J gene: TRBJ1-5; D gene: NA; CDR3 protein: CASSLRRGSFLGSNQPQHF; CDR3 DNA: TGTGCCAGCAGTTTAAGGCGGGGTTCGTTTTTGGGTAGCAATCAGCCCCAGCATTTT
V gene: TRBV5-5; clone size: NA; J gene: TRBJ1-4; D gene: NA; CDR3 protein: CASSLGTSIEKLFF; CDR3 DNA: TGTGCCAGCAGCTTGGGGACAAGTATTGAAAAACTGTTTTTT
V gene: TRBV5-1; clone size: NA; J gene: TRBJ2-3; D gene: TRBD2; CDR3 protein: CASSLVGTSGDTQYF; CDR3 DNA: TGCGCCAGCAGCTTGGTGGGGACTAGCGGTGATACGCAGTATTTT
V gene: TRBV29-1; clone size: NA; J gene: TRBJ2-5; D gene: TRBD1; CDR3 protein: CSAALTGLTIQETQYF; CDR3 DNA: TGCAGCGCTGCTTTGACAGGGTTGACGATACAAGAGACCCAGTACTTC
V gene: TRBV5-1; clone size: NA; J gene: TRBJ2-7; D gene: NA; CDR3 protein: CASSLGFGEQYF; CDR3 DNA: TGCGCCAGCAGCTTGGGCTTCGGCGAGCAGTACTTC
V gene: TRBV5-4; clone size: NA; J gene: TRBJ1-4; D gene: NA; CDR3 protein: CASSFRQINEKLFF; CDR3 DNA: TGTGCCAGCAGCTTTAGACAGATTAATGAAAAACTGTTTTTT
V gene: TRBV2; clone size: once; J gene: TRBJ2-5; D gene: TRBD1; CDR3 protein: CASSGGQEETQYF; CDR3 DNA: TGTGCCAGCAGTGGCGGACAGGAAGAGACCCAGTACTTC
V gene: TRBV6-6; clone size: NA; J gene: TRBJ1-1; D gene: NA; CDR3 protein: CATTPSTANTEAFF; CDR3 DNA: TGTGCCACCACCCCCTCGACAGCGAACACTGAAGCTTTCTTT